These 16 T cell receptor beta chains were all obtained from the same sample, sequenced in a study of T cells in Graves' hyperthyroidism and ophthalmopathy. The source material, RNA transcripts, was used to amplify TCR beta CDR3 regions. Carried out on the TCR CDR3, a first-round RT-PCR used the HTBI primer set. In TCRdb, the multiplex PCR reads were re-called with MiXCR into one record per CDR3 protein. The repertoire holds 300,000 to 350,000 distinct CDR3 sequences, with about 21% as singletons. Sequenced input: blood. These receptors were collected from a woman aged 45-60 years with Graves' hyperthyroidism.

In its sample, this clonotype was seen a few times. CDR3 sequence: CASSYSWTGSDTQYF. As DNA, the CDR3 is TGTGCCAGCAGTTATTCGTGGACAGGCTCAGATACGCAGTATTTT. The rearrangement uses TRBV6-6 and TRBJ2-3; TRBD1 matches 7 bases. The CDR3 extends over 15 amino acids. V shed 3 bases, J shed 4 bases, and the junction held 7 bases outside the gene matches. Germline assignment: CDR1 MNHNY and CDR2 SVGAGI (reference sequence).

In this sample, this clonotype turned up many times. This sequence joins TRBV6-1 and TRBJ2-2, with TRBD2 as a possible D gene (6 bases). Between the trimmed V and J ends, which lost 5 bases and 2 bases, there was a span of 12 bases. CDR1 MNHNS and CDR2 SASEGT come from the germline V gene. The CDR3 has 15 residues. DNA for the CDR3: TGTGCCAGCAGTTTCCTCGGGGGAAACACCGGGGAGCTGTTTTTT. Translated, it gives CASSFLGGNTGELFF.

This clonotype was observed a single time. The DNA for the CDR3 is TGTGCCAGCAGCCAGGGCGGAAGGGGGACAGGGAATGAAAAACTGTTTTTT. This translates into CASSQGGRGTGNEKLFF. V gene TRBV3-1 combines with J gene TRBJ1-4; 9 bases match TRBD1. V lost 3 bases, J lost 5 bases, and 10 bases stayed unmatched. The CDR3 is 17 residues long. Germline CDR1 reads LGHDT; CDR2 reads YNNKEL (reference sequence).

The table lists this clonotype with many counts. This chain connects TRBV7-9 to TRBJ2-7; TRBD1 might be the D (6 bases). In germline, CDR1 is SEHNR, CDR2 FQNEAQ (reference sequence). Trimming pared 1 base from V and 1 base from J, leaving 11 bases between. This CDR3 contains 15 residues. CDR3 sequence (DNA): TGTGCCAGCAGCTTAGGGGGGACACAATCCTACGAGCAGTACTTC. It translates to CASSLGGTQSYEQYF.

The table lists this clonotype with a few counts. CDR3 sequence reads: CASSLTPGQGALVYGYTF. The CDR3, as DNA: TGCGCCAGCAGCCTAACTCCGGGACAGGGGGCGCTTGTCTATGGCTACACCTTC. J is TRBJ1-2 and V is TRBV5-1, with TRBD1 matching 12 bases. CDR1 and CDR2 from the germline V gene are SGHRS and YFSETQ. This CDR3 has 18 residues. The ends lost 4 bases at V and 4 bases at J; junction bases unmatched: 14.

Many counts were recorded for this clonotype. This chain links TRBV11-1 with TRBJ2-7; possible D gene TRBD1, 6 bases. Trimming left V 5 bases short and J 3 bases short, with 17 bases between. Germline CDR1 is SGHAT and CDR2 is FQDESV (reference sequence). This CDR3 contains 15 residues. CDR3 bases: TGTGCCAGCAGCCTAGGGCAGGGGAATTTCTACGAGCAGTACTTC. Protein sequence: CASSLGQGNFYEQYF.

The rearrangement joins TRBV2 to TRBJ2-3, with D unresolved. The CDR3 has 12 amino acids. V lost 9 bases, J lost 2 bases, and 9 bases lay in between. Germline V gene sequence: CDR1 SNHLY, CDR2 FYNNEI. CDR3 DNA sequence: TGTGCCAGACGGGCCCTCACAGATACGCAGTATTTT. The encoded protein is CARRALTDTQYF.

This CDR3 reads CASSDVRGQGYEQYF. The CDR3 region has the DNA TGTGCCAGCAGTGATGTACGGGGACAGGGCTACGAGCAGTACTTC. The V gene is TRBV2, the J gene TRBJ2-7, with TRBD1 matching over 9 bases. The germline V gene encodes CDR1 SNHLY and CDR2 FYNNEI. This CDR3 spans 15 amino acids. After removal of 3 bases from V and 3 bases from J, the junction contained 6 bases not matched to a gene.

The chain employs TRBV19 and TRBJ1-5; D is unresolved. The CDR3 spans 16 residues. Germline V gene lookup returns CDR1 LNHDA and CDR2 SQIVND (reference sequence). V was clipped by 6 bases and J by 2 bases, with 17 bases between them. CDR3 in DNA: TGTGCCAGTAGGAACCAACGGGGTATTCGCAATCAGCCCCAGCATTTT. Protein: CASRNQRGIRNQPQHF.

This clonotype has ten or more counts. The chain employs TRBV6-2 or TRBV6-3 and TRBJ2-5; 7 positions agree with TRBD2. The length of the CDR3 is 14 residues. Germline assignment: CDR1 MNHEY and CDR2 SVGEGT. After removal of 7 bases from V and 4 bases from J, the junction contained 9 bases not matched to a gene. CDR3 region: CASTYLRGVETQYF. For the CDR3, the DNA is TGTGCCAGCACCTACCTTCGGGGGGTAGAGACCCAGTACTTC.

This clonotype has just a few counts. This may arise from a read error, as a much more abundant clone is one base away. The chain combines TRBV12-3 or TRBV12-4 with TRBJ1-2; D gene ambiguous. This CDR3 has 13 amino acids. The CDR3 sequence: CAGSLAENYGYTF. DNA for the CDR3: TGTGCCGGCAGTTTAGCGGAGAACTATGGCTACACCTTC.

Comments on this clonotype: At one of its ends the junction is not consistent with the germline gene, which may arise from a read error. The J gene is TRBJ1-1, the V gene TRBV28; 7 bases are shared with TRBD1. The CDR3 has 17 amino acids. Germline CDR1 and CDR2: MDHEN and SYDVKM. CDR3 sequence reads: CAGSLVRDRAGDTEAFF. CDR3 bases: TGTGCCGGCAGTTTGGTCCGGGACAGAGCAGGGGACACTGAAGCTTTCTTT.

J is TRBJ2-2 and V is TRBV25-1; TRBD2 aligns across 8 bases. V shed 1 base and J 2 bases; nucleotides not matched to a gene: 9. The CDR3 extends over 18 amino acids. Germline assignment: CDR1 MGHDK and CDR2 SYGVNS. CDR3 sequence reads: CASSELLSGGENTGELFF. The CDR3 DNA reads TGTGCCAGCAGTGAATTGCTAAGCGGGGGAGAAAACACCGGGGAGCTGTTTTTT.

For this clonotype: This may come from a read error, since a much larger clone is one base off. The rearrangement joins TRBV20-1 to TRBJ1-2; D is uncertain. Germline V gene data show CDR1 as DFQATT and CDR2 as SNEGSKA (reference sequence). V lost 6 bases to trimming and J lost 7 bases, with 24 bases between them. This CDR3 comprises 15 residues. In DNA, the CDR3 is TGCAGTGCCCGAGAATCCACAGTGGGCCGGCGTGGCTACACCTTC. Its translation is CSARESTVGRRGYTF.

This clonotype was found many times. The V and J genes are TRBV18 and TRBJ1-1; D unresolved. Trimming stripped 2 bases from V and 5 bases from J, with 12 bases between. The CDR3 has 14 amino acids. Germline V gene sequence: CDR1 KGHSH, CDR2 LQKENI. The CDR3 is CASSPSSKETEAFF. Here the CDR3 DNA reads TGTGCCAGCTCACCATCCTCGAAAGAGACTGAAGCTTTCTTT.

On this clonotype: A much more abundant neighbour one base away suggests this may be a read error. The rearrangement links TRBV7-9 to TRBJ2-2, with D perhaps TRBD1 (7 bases). The length of the CDR3 is 14 residues. Per the germline V gene, CDR1 is SEHNR and CDR2 is FQNEAQ (reference sequence). The DNA for the CDR3 is TGTACCAGCAGCGCGGGGACAGAGGACTTCTTGCTGTTTTTT. The encoded protein is CTSSAGTEDFLLFF.